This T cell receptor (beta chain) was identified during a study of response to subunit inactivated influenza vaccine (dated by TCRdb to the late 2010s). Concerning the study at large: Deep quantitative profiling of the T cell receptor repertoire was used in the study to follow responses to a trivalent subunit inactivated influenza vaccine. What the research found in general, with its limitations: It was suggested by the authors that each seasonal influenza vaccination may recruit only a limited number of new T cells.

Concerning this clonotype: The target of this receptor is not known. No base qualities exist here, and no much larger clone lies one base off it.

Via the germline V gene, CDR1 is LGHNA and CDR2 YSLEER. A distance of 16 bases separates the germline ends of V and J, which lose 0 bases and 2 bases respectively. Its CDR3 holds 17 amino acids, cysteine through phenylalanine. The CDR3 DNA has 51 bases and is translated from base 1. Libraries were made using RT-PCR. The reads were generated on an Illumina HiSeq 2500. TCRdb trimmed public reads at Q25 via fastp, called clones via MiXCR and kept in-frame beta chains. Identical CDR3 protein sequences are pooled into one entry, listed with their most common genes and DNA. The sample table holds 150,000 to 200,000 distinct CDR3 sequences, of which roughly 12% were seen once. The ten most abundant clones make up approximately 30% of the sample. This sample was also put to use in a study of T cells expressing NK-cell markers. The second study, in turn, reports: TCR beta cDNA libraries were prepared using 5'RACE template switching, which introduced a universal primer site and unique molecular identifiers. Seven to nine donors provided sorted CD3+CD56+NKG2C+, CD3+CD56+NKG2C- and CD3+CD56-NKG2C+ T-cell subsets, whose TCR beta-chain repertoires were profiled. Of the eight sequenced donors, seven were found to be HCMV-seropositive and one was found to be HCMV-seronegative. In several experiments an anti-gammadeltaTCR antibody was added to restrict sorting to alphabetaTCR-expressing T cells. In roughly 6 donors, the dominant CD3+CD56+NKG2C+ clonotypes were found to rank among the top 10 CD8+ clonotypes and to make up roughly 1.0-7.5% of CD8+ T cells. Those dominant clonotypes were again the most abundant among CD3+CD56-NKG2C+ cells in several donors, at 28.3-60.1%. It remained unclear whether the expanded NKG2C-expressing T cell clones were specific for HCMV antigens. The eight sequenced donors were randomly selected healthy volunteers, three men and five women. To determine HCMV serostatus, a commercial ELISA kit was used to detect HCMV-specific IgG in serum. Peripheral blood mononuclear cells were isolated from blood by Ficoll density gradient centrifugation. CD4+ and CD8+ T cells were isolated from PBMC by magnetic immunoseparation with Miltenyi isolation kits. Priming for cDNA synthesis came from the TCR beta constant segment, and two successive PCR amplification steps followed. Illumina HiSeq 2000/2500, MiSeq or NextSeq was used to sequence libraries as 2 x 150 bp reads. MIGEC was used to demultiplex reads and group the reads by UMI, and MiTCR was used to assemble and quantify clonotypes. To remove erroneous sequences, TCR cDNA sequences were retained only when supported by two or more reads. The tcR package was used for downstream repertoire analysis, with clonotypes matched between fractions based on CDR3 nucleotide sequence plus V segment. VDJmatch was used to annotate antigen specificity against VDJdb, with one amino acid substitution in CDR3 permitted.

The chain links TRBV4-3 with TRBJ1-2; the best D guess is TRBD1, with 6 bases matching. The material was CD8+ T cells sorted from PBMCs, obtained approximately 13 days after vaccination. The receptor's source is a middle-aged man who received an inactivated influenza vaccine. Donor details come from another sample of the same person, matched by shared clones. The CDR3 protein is CASSQDLGHTGNYGYTF. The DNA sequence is TGCGCCAGCAGCCAAGATTTGGGACACACAGGGAACTATGGCTACACCTTC.